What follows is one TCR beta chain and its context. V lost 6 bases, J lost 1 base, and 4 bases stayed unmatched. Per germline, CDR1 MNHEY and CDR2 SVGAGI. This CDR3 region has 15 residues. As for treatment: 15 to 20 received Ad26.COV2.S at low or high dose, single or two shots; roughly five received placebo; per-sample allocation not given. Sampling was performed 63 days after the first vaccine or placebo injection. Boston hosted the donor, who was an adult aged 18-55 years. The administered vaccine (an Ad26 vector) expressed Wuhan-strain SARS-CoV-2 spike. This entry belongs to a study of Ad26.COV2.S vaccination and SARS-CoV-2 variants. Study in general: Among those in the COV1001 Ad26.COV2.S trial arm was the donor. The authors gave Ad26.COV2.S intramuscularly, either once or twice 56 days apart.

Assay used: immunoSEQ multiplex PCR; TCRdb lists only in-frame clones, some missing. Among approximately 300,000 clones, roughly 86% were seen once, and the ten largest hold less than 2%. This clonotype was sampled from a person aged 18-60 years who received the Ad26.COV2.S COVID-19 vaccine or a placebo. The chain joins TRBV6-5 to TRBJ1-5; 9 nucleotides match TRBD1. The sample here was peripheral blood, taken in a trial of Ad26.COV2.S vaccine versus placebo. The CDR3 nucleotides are TGTGCCAGCAGCCGAGGGACAGGGAGCAATCAGCCCCAGCATTTT. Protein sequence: CASSRGTGSNQPQHF.